This TCR beta chain came from a study of PD-1 blockade in mismatch repair-deficient tumors. Study-wide context: Patients had approximately 13 mismatch repair-deficient cancer types and were previously treated and progressing. Overall study results and limits: After pembrolizumab, tumor-resident clones rose rapidly, then generally contracted before radiologic responses.

Concerning this clone: The antigen remains unidentified.

Mismatch repair deficiency was confirmed in all patients, by PCR or immunohistochemistry. Three pembrolizumab responders had their TCRs sequenced. This table comes from immunoSEQ multiplex PCR, and its TCRdb copy is limited to in-frame clones, with some not included. Found here are 77,000 or so clones, about four fifths of them singletons; the top ten hold roughly 6%. Germline-derived CDR1 and CDR2 are SGDLS and YYNGEE. V was cut by 0 bases and J by 5 bases, with 26 bases left in between. This CDR3 is built from 20 residues. This TCR came from an adult with mismatch repair-deficient cancer. This specimen consisted of peripheral blood, obtained 44 weeks after starting pembrolizumab. V and J are TRBV9 and TRBJ2-2, with D perhaps given as TRBD1 or TRBD2 (5 bases each). Here the CDR3 reads CASSVATGTGIRGNTGELFF. CDR3 sequence (DNA): TGTGCCAGCAGCGTAGCTACGGGGACGGGAATTAGGGGAAATACCGGGGAGCTGTTTTTT.